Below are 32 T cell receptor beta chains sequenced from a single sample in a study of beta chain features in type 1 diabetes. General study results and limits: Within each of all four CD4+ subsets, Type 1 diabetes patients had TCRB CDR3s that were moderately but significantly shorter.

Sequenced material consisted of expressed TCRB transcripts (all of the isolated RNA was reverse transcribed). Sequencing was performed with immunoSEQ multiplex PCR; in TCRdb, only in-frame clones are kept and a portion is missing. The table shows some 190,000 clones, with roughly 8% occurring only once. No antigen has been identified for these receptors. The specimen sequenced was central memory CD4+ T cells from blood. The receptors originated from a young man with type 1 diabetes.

The CDR3 DNA sequence: TGTGCCAGCAGCTTTTTCGGAGGCCGCAACACCATATATTTT. This gives the protein CASSFFGGRNTIYF. The rearrangement uses TRBV7-2 and TRBJ1-3; D remains unclear. Germline-derived CDR1 and CDR2 are SGHTA and FQGNSA. The germline V and J ends were trimmed by 3 bases and 7 bases, with 13 bases remaining between them. The CDR3 extends over 14 amino acids. Supplemented by reference TRBV7-2 and TRBJ1-3, the full variable domain reads GAGVSQSPSNKVTEKGKDVELRCDPISGHTALYWYRQSLGQGLEFLIYFQGNSAPDKSGLPSDRFSAERTGGSVSTLTIQRTQQEDSAVYLCASSFFGGRNTIYFGEGSWLTVV.

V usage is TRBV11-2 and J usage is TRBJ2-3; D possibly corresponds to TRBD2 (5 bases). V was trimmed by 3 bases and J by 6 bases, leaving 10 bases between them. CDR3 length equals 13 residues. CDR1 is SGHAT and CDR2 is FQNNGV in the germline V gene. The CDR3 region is CASSLEERDTQYF. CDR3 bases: TGTGCCAGCAGCTTGGAGGAGAGGGATACGCAGTATTTT.

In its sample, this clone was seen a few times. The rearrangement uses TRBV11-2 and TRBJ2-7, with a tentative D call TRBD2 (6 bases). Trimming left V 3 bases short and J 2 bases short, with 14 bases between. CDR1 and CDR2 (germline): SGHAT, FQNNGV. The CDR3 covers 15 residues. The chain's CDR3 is CASSFWRGSTYEQYF. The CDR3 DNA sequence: TGTGCCAGCAGCTTTTGGCGGGGCTCAACCTACGAGCAGTACTTC.

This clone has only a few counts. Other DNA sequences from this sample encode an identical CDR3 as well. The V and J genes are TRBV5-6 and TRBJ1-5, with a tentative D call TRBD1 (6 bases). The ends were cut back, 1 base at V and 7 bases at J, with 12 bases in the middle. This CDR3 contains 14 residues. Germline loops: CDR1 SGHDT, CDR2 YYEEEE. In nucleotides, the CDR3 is TGTGCCAGCAGCTTGAACAGGGATCCCCAGCCCCAGCATTTT. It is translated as CASSLNRDPQPQHF.

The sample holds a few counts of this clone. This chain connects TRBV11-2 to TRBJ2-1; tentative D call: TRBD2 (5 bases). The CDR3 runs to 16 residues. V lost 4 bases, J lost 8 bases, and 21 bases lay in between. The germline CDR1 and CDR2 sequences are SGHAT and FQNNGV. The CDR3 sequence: CASSWPSGRSGDEQFF. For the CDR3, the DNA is TGTGCCAGCAGCTGGCCGTCGGGGAGATCGGGCGATGAGCAGTTCTTC.

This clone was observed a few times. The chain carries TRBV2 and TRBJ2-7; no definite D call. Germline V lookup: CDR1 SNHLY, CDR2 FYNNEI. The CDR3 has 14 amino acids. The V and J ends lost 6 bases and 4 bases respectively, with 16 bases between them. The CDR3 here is CASRAGEVLYEQYF. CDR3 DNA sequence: TGTGCCAGCAGAGCTGGAGAGGTATTATACGAGCAGTACTTC.

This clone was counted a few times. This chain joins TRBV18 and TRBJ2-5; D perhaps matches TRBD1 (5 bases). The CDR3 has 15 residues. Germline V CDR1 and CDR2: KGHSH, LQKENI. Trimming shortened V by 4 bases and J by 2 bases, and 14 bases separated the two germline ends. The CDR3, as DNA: TGTGCCAGCTCACAATTTCAGACAGAACAAGAGACCCAGTACTTC. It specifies CASSQFQTEQETQYF.

The DNA of the CDR3 is TGTGCCAGCAGCCTCCATAACACCATATATTTT. This gives the protein CASSLHNTIYF. The rearrangement links TRBV14 to TRBJ1-3; D call uncertain. The V gene lost 4 bases and the J gene lost 7 bases, with 5 bases spanning the gap. The length of the CDR3 is 11 residues. CDR1 SGHDN and CDR2 FVKESK come from the germline V gene.

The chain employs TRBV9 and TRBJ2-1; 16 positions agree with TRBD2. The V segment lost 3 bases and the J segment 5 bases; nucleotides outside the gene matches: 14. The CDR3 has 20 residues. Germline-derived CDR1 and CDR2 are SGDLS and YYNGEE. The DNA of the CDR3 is TGTGCCAGCAGCGAGCGTTGGGGACTAGCGGGAGGGCGACGGGACAATGAGCAGTTCTTC. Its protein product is CASSERWGLAGGRRDNEQFF.

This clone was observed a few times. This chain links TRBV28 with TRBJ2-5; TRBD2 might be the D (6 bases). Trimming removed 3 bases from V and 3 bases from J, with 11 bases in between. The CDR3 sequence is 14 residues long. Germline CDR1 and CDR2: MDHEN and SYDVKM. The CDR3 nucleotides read TGTGCCAGCAGTTTCGGGAGCGGAGAAGAGACCCAGTACTTC. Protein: CASSFGSGEETQYF.

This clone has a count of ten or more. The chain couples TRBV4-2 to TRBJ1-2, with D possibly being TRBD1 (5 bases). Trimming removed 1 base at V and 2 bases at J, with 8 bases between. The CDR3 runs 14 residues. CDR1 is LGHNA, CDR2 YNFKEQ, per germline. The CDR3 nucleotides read TGTGCCAGCAGCCAAGGTGGACAAAACTATGGCTACACCTTC. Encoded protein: CASSQGGQNYGYTF.

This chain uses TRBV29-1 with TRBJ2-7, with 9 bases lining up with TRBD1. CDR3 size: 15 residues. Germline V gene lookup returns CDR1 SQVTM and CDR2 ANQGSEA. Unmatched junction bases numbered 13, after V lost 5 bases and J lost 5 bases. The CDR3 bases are TGCAGCGTTATCGGGAGTGGGACAGGGAGAAACGAGCAGTACTTC. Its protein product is CSVIGSGTGRNEQYF.

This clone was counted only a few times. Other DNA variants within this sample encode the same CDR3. CDR3: CASSLGLAGDTQYF. The CDR3, as DNA: TGCGCCAGCAGCTTGGGACTAGCGGGAGATACGCAGTATTTT. V usage is TRBV5-1 and J usage is TRBJ2-3; 10 positions agree with TRBD2. After removal of 0 bases from V and 5 bases from J, the junction contained 0 bases not matched to a gene. CDR1 is SGHRS and CDR2 is YFSETQ in the germline V gene. This CDR3 region has 14 residues.

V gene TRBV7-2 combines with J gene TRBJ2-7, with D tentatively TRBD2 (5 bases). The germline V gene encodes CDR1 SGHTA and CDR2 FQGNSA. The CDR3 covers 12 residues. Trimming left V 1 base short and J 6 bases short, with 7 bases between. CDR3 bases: TGTGCCAGCAGCTTAGACGCGGGCGAGCAGTACTTC. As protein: CASSLDAGEQYF.

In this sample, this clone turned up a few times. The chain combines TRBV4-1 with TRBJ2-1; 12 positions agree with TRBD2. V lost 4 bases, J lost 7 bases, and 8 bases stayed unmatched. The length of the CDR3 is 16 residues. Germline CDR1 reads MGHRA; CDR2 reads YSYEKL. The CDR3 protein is CASSLQAGLAGNEQFF. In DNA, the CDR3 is TGCGCCAGCAGCCTCCAGGCCGGACTAGCGGGGAATGAGCAGTTCTTC.

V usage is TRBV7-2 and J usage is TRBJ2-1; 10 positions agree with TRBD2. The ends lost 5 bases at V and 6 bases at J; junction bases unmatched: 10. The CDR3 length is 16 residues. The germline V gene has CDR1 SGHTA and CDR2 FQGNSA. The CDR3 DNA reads TGTGCCAGCAGCGAAACCGGGACTAGCGCTTTCAATGAGCAGTTCTTC. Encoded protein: CASSETGTSAFNEQFF.

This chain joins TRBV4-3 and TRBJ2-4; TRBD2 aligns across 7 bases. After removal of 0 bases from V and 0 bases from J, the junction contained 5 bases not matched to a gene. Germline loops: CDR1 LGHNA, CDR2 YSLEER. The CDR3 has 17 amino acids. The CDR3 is CASSQDVIAGAKNIQYF. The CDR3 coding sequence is TGCGCCAGCAGCCAAGATGTAATAGCGGGAGCCAAAAACATTCAGTACTTC.

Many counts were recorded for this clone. CDR3 amino acids: CASRATGGGSEQYF. The CDR3 nucleotides are TGTGCCAGCAGGGCGACAGGGGGAGGCTCCGAGCAGTACTTC. V usage is TRBV27 and J usage is TRBJ2-7; 9 nucleotides match TRBD1. Looked up from germline, CDR1 is MNHEY and CDR2 is SMNVEV (reference sequence). The junction had 9 bases not matched to a gene; V was cut back by 6 bases and J by 6 bases. This CDR3 is built from 14 residues.

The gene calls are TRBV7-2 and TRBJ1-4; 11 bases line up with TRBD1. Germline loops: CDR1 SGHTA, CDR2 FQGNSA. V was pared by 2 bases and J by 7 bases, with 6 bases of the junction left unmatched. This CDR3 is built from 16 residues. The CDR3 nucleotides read TGTGCCAGCAGCTTACGCTGGACAGGGGGCAGTGAAAAACTGTTTTTT. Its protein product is CASSLRWTGGSEKLFF.

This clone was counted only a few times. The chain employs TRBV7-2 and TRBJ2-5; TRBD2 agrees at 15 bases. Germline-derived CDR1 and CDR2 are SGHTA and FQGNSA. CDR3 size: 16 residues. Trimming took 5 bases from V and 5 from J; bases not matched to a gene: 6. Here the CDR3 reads CASSPGLAGGGETQYF. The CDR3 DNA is TGTGCCAGCAGCCCGGGACTAGCGGGGGGAGGGGAGACCCAGTACTTC.

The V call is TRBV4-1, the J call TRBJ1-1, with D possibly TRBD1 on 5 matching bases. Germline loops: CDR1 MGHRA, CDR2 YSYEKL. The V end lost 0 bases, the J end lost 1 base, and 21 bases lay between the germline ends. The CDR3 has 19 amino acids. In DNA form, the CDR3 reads TGCGCCAGCAGCCAAGATCCGAACCGGGCAGGGAGGAGGAACACTGAAGCTTTCTTT. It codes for CASSQDPNRAGRRNTEAFF.

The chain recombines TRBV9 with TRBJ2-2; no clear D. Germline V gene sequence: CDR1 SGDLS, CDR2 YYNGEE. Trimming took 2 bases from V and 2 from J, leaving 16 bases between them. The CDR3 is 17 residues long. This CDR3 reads CASSVTGSFLNTGELFF. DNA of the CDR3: TGTGCCAGCAGCGTCACCGGGTCTTTTCTAAACACCGGGGAGCTGTTTTTT.

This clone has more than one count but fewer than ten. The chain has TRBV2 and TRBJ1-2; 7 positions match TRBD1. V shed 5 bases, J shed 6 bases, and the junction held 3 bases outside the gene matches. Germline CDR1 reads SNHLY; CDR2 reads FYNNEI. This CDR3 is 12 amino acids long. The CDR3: CASSTDRDGYTF. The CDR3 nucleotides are TGTGCCAGCAGTACCGACAGGGATGGCTACACCTTC. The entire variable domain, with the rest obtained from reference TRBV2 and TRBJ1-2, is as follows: EPEVTQTPSHQVTQMGQEVILRCVPISNHLYFYWYRQILGQKVEFLVSFYNNEISEKSEIFDDQFSVERPDGSNFTLKIRSTKLEDSAMYFCASSTDRDGYTFGSGTRLTVV.

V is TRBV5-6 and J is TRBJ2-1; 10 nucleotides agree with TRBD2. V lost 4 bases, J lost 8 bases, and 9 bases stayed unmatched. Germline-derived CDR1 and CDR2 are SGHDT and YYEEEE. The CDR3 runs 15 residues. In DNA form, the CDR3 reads TGTGCCAGCAGCCCGTGGGCTAGCGGGAGCCATGAGCAGTTCTTC. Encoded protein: CASSPWASGSHEQFF.

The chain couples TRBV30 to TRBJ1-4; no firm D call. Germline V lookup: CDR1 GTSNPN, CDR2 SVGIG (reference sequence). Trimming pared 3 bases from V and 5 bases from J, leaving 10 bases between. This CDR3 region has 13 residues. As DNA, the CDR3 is TGTGCCTGGAGGAAACAGAGAAATGAAAAACTGTTTTTT. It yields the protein CAWRKQRNEKLFF. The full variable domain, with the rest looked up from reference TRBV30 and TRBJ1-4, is SQTIHQWPATLVQPVGSPLSLECTVEGTSNPNLYWYRQAAGRGLQLLFYSVGIGQISSEVPQNLSASRPQDRQFILSSKKLLLSDSGFYLCAWRKQRNEKLFFGSGTQLSVL.

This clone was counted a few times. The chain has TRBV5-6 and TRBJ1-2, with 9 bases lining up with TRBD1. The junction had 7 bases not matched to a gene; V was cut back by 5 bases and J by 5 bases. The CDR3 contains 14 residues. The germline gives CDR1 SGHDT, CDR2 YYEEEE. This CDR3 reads CASRSTGTGYGYTF. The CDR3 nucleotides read TGTGCCAGCAGATCGACCGGGACAGGGTATGGCTACACCTTC.

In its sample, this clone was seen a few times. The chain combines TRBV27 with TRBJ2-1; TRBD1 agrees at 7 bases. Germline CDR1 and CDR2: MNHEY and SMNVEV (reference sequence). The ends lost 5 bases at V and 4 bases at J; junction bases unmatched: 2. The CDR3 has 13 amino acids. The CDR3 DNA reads TGTGCCAGCAGTCCGGGACAGTACAATGAGCAGTTCTTC. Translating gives CASSPGQYNEQFF.

The CDR3 sequence: CASSFRGSDYEQYF. DNA of the CDR3: TGTGCCAGCAGTTTCAGAGGATCCGACTACGAGCAGTACTTC. The V and J genes are TRBV6-5 and TRBJ2-7, with no clear D. This CDR3 spans 14 amino acids. Germline lookup yields CDR1 MNHEY and CDR2 SVGAGI. V shed 4 bases and J shed 3 bases, with 13 bases lying between them.

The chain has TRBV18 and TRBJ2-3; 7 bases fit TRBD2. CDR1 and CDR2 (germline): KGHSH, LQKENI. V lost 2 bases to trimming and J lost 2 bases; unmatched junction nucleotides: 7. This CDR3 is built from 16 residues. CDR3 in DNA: TGTGCCAGCTCACCATCGCTAGCGGCTTACACAGATACGCAGTATTTT. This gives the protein CASSPSLAAYTDTQYF.

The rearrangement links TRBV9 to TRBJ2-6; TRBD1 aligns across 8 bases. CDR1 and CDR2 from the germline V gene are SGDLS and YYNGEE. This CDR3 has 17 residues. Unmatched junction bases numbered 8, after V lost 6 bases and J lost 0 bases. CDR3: CASTPGQASSGANVLTF. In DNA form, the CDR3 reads TGTGCCAGCACCCCGGGACAGGCGTCCTCTGGGGCCAACGTCCTGACTTTC.

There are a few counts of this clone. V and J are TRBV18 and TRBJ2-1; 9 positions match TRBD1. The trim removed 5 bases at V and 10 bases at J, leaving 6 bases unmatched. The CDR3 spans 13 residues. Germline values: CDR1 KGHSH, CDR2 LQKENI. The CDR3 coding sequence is TGTGCCAGCTCAAGGGATACAGGGGGCGAGCAGTTCTTC. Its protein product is CASSRDTGGEQFF.

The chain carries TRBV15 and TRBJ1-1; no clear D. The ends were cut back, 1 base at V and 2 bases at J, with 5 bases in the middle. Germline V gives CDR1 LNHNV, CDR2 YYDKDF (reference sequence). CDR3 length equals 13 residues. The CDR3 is CATSRAYNTEAFF. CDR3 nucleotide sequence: TGTGCCACCAGCAGAGCTTATAACACTGAAGCTTTCTTT. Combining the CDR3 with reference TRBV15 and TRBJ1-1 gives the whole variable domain DAMVIQNPRYQVTQFGKPVTLSCSQTLNHNVMYWYQQKSSQAPKLLFHYYDKDFNNEADTPDNFQSRRPNTSFCFLDIRSPGLGDTAMYLCATSRAYNTEAFFGQGTRLTVV.